Here is one T cell receptor beta chain with its context. The antigen it binds to is not known. Base qualities are not provided; no much larger clone lies one nucleotide away. The CDR3 regions of human TCRbeta chains were analyzed by immunosequencing. The original methods were these. Repertoire TCRs were checked for matches against a reference library of SARS-CoV-2-specific TCRs that had been generated using the MIRA antigen-specificity platform. Breadth was defined as the fraction of unique TCRs that were SARS-CoV-2-associated, and depth was defined as the fraction of total T cells that were SARS-CoV-2-associated. Using the MIRA data, each spike-specific TCR was assigned both to the spike region to which the TCR was reactive and to a CD4 or CD8 class. Log10-transformed breadth and depth values were compared by one-way ANOVA with Sidak's multiple comparisons tests. Imported from immuneACCESS, the table was reduced by TCRdb to in-frame sequences with V and J called. These copies leave out some clones; in studies compared against another copy, an unresolved V gene accounts for under half, and the cause of the remainder is not known. From that table come the V and J calls and clone size; the DNA was used to work out D and trimming. The sample records 100,000 to 110,000 clones, 92% of which are singletons. The ten biggest clones cover approximately 1.7% of the sample.

Sample time point, as interpreted from the label and publication: baseline before first vaccination. Samples from vaccinated people were obtained from the UK trials COV001 and COV002, which included a single-blind randomized controlled phase 2/3 trial of AZD1222 (ChAdOx1 nCoV-19) in healthy adults. For TCRbeta chain sequencing, PBMC samples were collected from trial participants at day 0 and at day 28 after the second dose. The germline V gene encodes CDR1 GTSNPN and CDR2 SVGIG (reference sequence). The trim is 0 bases for V and 6 bases for J, with a gap of 13 bases between the germline ends. Inclusive of the bounding cysteine and phenylalanine, the CDR3 is 14 residues long. The sequence is cut down to CDR3 DNA, 42 bases in frame from base 1. These data originate in a study of T cell responses to AZD1222 COVID-19 vaccine (dated by TCRdb to the early 2020s). Concerning the study at large: AZD1222 recipients whose second dose came at about 4 weeks and those whose second dose came at about 12 weeks were combined into one group, since spike-specific TCR depth and breadth did not differ between the two schedules. TCR sequencing was performed for roughly 250 trial participants, of whom approximately 200 were given two doses of AZD1222 and some 26 were given two doses of MenACWY control vaccine. Trial participants were enrolled by age into subgroups of 18-55, 56-69 and 70-plus years, and about 150, 27 and 61 TCR-sequenced participants, respectively, were included in these subgroups. General conclusions and limits of the study: Only five to seven AZD1222 recipients were SARS-CoV-2 seropositive at baseline, limiting conclusions about previously exposed vaccinees. In the small 56-69-year group, the increase in depth fell short of significance, most likely because of low power. After two AZD1222 doses, both the breadth and the depth of spike-specific TCRs were significantly higher than at day 0 and than in MenACWY recipients. Because no samples from the day 14 peak response were available, repertoires could be characterized only after the peak T cell response. CD4 TCRs associated with the vaccine covered the entire spike protein, and the dominant responses were in regions 160-218 and 743-854. Participants were mostly white British and included more females than males, and it was suggested by the authors that clonal diversity may have been underestimated. Nearly half of unique spike-specific TCRs reportedly recognized epitopes outside regions mutated in the B.1.351 and B.1.1.7 variants.

The chain uses TRBV30 and TRBJ2-3; the D gene is perhaps TRBD1, on 5 matching bases. This sample comprised peripheral blood, obtained on day 0 of AZD1222 vaccination. The sequence derives from an adult in good health. CDR3 region: CAWSVLSRADTQYF. The sequence in DNA is TGTGCCTGGAGTGTACTGAGCAGGGCGGATACGCAGTATTTT.